This TCR beta chain comes out of a study of T-cell reconstitution after alpha-beta-depleted transplantation in children. Notes on the study in general: About two months after transplant, alpha-beta T cells reportedly came from several hundred expanded graft clones.

With regard to this clonotype: As yet, its antigen is unknown.

A library of TCRbeta sequences, prepared with unique molecular identifiers, was generated. TCRdb processed the PCR reads anew with MiXCR; each CDR3 protein has one entry. Found here are tens of thousands of distinct CDR3 sequences, 40% to 65% of them singletons; the top ten hold around two fifths. The sample in question was peripheral blood, obtained before TCRalphabeta/CD19-depleted stem cell transplant. The receptor was isolated from a boy less than two years old with SCID, due to receive a stem cell transplant.

CDR3 residues: CASSLGTGGGETQYF. The CDR3 coding sequence is TGTGCCAGCAGCTTGGGGACAGGGGGCGGGGAGACCCAGTACTTC. The chain combines TRBV5-5 with TRBJ2-5, with 11 bases identical to TRBD1. Per the germline V gene, CDR1 is SGHKS and CDR2 is YYEKEE (reference sequence). With V trimmed by 0 bases and J by 5 bases, 3 bases remained unmatched. The CDR3 has 15 residues.